These 5 T cell receptor beta chains were sequenced from one sample in a study of CD8+ T cells in alopecia areata. RNA extraction and reverse transcription yielded cDNA as sequencing template. Method: immunoSEQ multiplex PCR; TCRdb's copy keeps in-frame clones and lacks some. The sample has about 150,000 clones; about nine tenths are singletons. The specimen was CD8+ T cells sorted from blood, collected at week 0. These receptor sequences come from a human donor with alopecia areata.

This chain uses TRBV2 with TRBJ1-1; no clear D gene. CDR1 SNHLY and CDR2 FYNNEI come from the germline V gene. Trimming pared 10 bases from V and 11 bases from J, leaving 17 bases between. The CDR3 is made up of 11 amino acids. The CDR3 DNA is TGTGCCACCCTAGTGAGGGAGGACGCTTTCTTT. This codes for CATLVREDAFF.

The chain has TRBV7-8 and TRBJ2-4; 8 nucleotides align to TRBD1. V trimming: 5 bases; J trimming: 0 bases; junction bases outside the gene matches: 6. The germline gives CDR1 SGHVS, CDR2 FQNEAQ. This CDR3 spans 16 amino acids. The CDR3 here is CASSPWDRPAKNIQYF. In nucleotides, the CDR3 is TGTGCCAGCAGCCCCTGGGACAGGCCAGCCAAAAACATTCAGTACTTC. The complete variable domain, with remaining parts taken from reference TRBV7-8 and TRBJ2-4, reads GAGVSQSPRYKVAKRGQDVALRCDPISGHVSLFWYQQALGQGPEFLTYFQNEAQLDKSGLPSDRFFAERPEGSVSTLKIQRTQQEDSAVYLCASSPWDRPAKNIQYFGAGTRLSVL.

The chain carries TRBV29-1 and TRBJ2-7; 12 nucleotides line up with TRBD2. The CDR3 has 15 amino acids. The V segment lost 3 bases and the J segment 2 bases; nucleotides outside the gene matches: 5. CDR1 and CDR2 from the germline V gene are SQVTM and ANQGSEA. CDR3 loop: CSVDLGTSGPYEQYF. CDR3 in DNA: TGCAGCGTTGACCTGGGGACTAGCGGGCCCTACGAGCAGTACTTC.

This chain connects TRBV27 to TRBJ1-2; possible D gene TRBD1, 6 bases. V lost 6 bases to trimming and J lost 6 bases, with 11 bases between them. The CDR3 sequence is 12 residues long. Germline CDR1 and CDR2: MNHEY and SMNVEV (reference sequence). CDR3 loop: CASSLGGDGYTF. CDR3 DNA sequence: TGTGCCAGCAGCTTGGGGGGCGATGGCTACACCTTC.

The genes are TRBV6-4 and TRBJ2-2; no reliable D call. The germline V gene has CDR1 MRHNA and CDR2 SNTAGT. V was cut by 2 bases and J by 6 bases, with 4 bases left in between. This CDR3 is built from 12 residues. The CDR3 DNA follows: TGTGCCAGCAGTGACGGTTCCGGGGAGCTGTTTTTT. Protein: CASSDGSGELFF.